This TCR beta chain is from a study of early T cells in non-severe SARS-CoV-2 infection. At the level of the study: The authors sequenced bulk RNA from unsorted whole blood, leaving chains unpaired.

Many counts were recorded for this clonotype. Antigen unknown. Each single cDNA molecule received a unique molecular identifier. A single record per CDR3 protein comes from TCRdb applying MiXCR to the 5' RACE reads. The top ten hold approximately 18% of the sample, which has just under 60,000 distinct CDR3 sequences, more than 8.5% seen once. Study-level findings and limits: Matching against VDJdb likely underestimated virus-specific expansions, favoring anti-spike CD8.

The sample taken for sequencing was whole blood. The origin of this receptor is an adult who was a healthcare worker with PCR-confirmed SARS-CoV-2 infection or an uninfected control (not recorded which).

CDR3 loop: CASSFGQGSGYTF. The CDR3 coding sequence is TGTGCCAGCAGTTTCGGACAGGGGAGCGGCTACACCTTC. V is TRBV28 and J is TRBJ1-2; 9 bases align to TRBD1. CDR1 MDHEN and CDR2 SYDVKM come from the germline V gene. After removal of 3 bases from V and 8 bases from J, the junction contained 4 bases not matched to a gene. The CDR3 has 13 amino acids.